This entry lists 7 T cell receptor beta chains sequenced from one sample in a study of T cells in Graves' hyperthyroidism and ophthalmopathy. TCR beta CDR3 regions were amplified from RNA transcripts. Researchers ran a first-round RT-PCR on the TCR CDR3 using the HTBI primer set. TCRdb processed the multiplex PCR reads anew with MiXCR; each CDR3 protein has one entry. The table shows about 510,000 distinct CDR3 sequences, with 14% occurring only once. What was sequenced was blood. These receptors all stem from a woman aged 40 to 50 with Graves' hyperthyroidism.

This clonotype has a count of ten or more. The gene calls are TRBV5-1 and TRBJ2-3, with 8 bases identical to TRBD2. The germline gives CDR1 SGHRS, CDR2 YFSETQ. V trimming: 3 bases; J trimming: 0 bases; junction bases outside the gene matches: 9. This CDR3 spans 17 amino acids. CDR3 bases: TGCGCCAGCAGCTGGGGTAGCGGGGCGCTTAGCACAGATACGCAGTATTTT. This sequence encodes CASSWGSGALSTDTQYF.

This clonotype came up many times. The CDR3 reads CASSPSGGINNEQFF. Here the CDR3 DNA reads TGCGCCAGCAGCCCTTCCGGGGGCATCAACAATGAGCAGTTCTTC. V is TRBV4-1 and J is TRBJ2-1; D tentatively reads TRBD1 or TRBD2 (6 bases each). The CDR3 consists of 15 residues. Germline CDR1 MGHRA, CDR2 YSYEKL. Trimming pared 4 bases from V and 5 bases from J, leaving 15 bases between.

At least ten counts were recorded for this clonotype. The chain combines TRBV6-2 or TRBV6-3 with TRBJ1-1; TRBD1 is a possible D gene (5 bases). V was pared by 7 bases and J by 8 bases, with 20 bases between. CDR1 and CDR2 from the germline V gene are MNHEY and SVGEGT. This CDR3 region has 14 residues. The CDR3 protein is CASKDIWQEGEAFF. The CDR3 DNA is TGTGCCAGCAAGGACATTTGGCAGGAGGGGGAAGCTTTCTTT.

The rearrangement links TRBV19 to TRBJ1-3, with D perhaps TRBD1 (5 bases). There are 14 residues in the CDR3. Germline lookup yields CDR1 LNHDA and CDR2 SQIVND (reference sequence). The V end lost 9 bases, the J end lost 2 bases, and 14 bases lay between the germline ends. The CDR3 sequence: CASRDRDTGNTIYF. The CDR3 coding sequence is TGTGCCAGCCGGGACCGCGATACTGGAAACACCATATATTTT.

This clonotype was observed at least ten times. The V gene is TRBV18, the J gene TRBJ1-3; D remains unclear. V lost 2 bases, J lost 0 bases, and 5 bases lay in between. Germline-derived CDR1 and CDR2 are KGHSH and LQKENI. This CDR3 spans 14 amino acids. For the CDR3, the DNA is TGTGCCAGCTCACCAGGGAACTCTGGAAACACCATATATTTT. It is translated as CASSPGNSGNTIYF.

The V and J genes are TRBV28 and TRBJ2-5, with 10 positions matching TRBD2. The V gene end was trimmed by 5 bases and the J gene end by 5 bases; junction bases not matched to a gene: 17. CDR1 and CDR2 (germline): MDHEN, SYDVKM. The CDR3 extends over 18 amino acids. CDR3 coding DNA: TGTGCCAGCAGTCCTCCGACTAGCGGGTATTATAGGGAGGAGACCCAGTACTTC. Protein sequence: CASSPPTSGYYREETQYF.

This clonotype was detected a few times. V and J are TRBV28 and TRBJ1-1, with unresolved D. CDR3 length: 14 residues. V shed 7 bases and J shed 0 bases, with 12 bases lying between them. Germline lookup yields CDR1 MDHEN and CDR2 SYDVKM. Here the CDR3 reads CASTKGGLNTEAFF. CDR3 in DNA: TGTGCCAGCACCAAAGGCGGGTTGAACACTGAAGCTTTCTTT.